The sequence of this T cell receptor beta chain was determined in a study of T cell responses to AZD1222 COVID-19 vaccine. Sequenced by immunoSEQ multiplex PCR; TCRdb stores in-frame clones only, minus some. Here the sample spans 95,000 to 150,000 clones, around 90% being singletons. The material sequenced was peripheral blood, taken on day 0 of AZD1222 vaccination. This TCR was sampled from an adult in good health.

CDR3 DNA: TGTGCCACCAGCAGAGATGTGAGCGCTAGGGGAAAACTGTTTTTT. Encoded protein: CATSRDVSARGKLFF. The chain joins TRBV15 to TRBJ1-4; D possibly corresponds to TRBD1 (5 bases). V gave up 0 bases and J gave up 10 bases, with 15 bases separating them. The V gene's germline CDR1 is LNHNV and CDR2 YYDKDF (reference sequence). CDR3 length equals 15 residues.